This TCR beta chain was captured by sequencing in a study of STAT3 mutations in large granular lymphocyte leukemia. Across the study: Roughly half of the longitudinally sequenced T-LGLL patients carried detectable canonical activating STAT3 mutations. Study results and caveats: Every T-LGLL patient had at least one immunodominant TCRbeta clonotype.

The germline V gene encodes CDR1 SGHDT and CDR2 YYEEEE. There are 13 residues in the CDR3. V dropped 0 bases and J dropped 1 base, with 4 bases sitting between them. Tens of thousands of productive templates were obtained per sample on average. Assay used: immunoSEQ multiplex PCR; TCRdb lists only in-frame clones, some missing. The table records about 42,000 clones, about three quarters of them present only once. Regarding this clone: The target antigen is unknown.

Specimen: PBMCs. The receptor was isolated from a human donor with T large granular lymphocyte leukemia. Some clones in this sample may be carry-over from other donors' samples. The rearrangement uses TRBV5-6 and TRBJ2-5; D gene ambiguous. CDR3 in amino acids: CASSLAVQETQYF. CDR3 nucleotides: TGTGCCAGCAGCTTGGCAGTCCAAGAGACCCAGTACTTC.